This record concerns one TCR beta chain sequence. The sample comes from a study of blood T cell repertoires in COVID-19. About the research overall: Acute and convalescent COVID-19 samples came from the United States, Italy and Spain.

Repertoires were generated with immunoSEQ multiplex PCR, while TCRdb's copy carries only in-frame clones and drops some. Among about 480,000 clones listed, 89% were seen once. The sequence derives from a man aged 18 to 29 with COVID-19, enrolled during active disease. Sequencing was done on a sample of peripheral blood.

CDR3 loop: CASSPRGKETQYF. CDR3 DNA sequence: TGTGCCAGCTCACCTCGGGGAAAAGAGACCCAGTACTTC. This chain links TRBV18 with TRBJ2-5, with a possible D match to TRBD2 (5 bases). V lost 3 bases and J 3 bases, leaving 8 bases between the germline ends. The CDR3 has 13 amino acids. CDR1 is KGHSH, CDR2 LQKENI, per germline.